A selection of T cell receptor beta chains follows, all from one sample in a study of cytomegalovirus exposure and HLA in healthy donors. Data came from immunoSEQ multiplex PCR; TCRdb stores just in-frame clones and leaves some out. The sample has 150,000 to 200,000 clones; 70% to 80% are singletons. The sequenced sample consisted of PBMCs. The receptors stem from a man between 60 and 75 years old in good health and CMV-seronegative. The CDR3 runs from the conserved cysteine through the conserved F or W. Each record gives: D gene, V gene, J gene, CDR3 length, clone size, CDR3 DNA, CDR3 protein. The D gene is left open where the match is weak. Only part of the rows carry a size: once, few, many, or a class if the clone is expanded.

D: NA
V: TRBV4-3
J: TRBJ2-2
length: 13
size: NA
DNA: TGCGCCAGCAGCCAGAGGAACACCGGGGAGCTGTTTTTT
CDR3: CASSQRNTGELFF

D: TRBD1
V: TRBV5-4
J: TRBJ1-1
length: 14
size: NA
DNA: TGTGCCAGCACCTTGGGACAGCTGAACACTGAAGCTTTCTTT
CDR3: CASTLGQLNTEAFF

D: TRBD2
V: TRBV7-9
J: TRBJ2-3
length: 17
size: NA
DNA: TGTTCCAGCAGCTTAGGCTGGCCTAGCGGGAGCACAGATACGCAGTATTTT
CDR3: CSSSLGWPSGSTDTQYF

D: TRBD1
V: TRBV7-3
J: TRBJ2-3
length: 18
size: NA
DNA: TGTGCCAGCAGCTTAGGAGTTAGGGAGACAGGGAGCACAGATACGCAGTATTTT
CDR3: CASSLGVRETGSTDTQYF

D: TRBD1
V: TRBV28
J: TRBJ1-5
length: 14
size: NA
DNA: TGTGCCACCAAGACAGGGGCCCACAATCAGCCCCAGCATTTT
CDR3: CATKTGAHNQPQHF

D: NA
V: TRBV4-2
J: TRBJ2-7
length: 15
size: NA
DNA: TGTGCCAGCAGCCAAGGACAGCCGAATTCCTACGAGCAGTACTTC
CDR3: CASSQGQPNSYEQYF

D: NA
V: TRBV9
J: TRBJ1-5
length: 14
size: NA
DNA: TGTGCCAGCAGCGTAGGAGGATCGGGTCAGCCCCAGCATTTT
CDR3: CASSVGGSGQPQHF

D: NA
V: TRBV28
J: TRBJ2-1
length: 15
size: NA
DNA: TGTGCCAGCAAGCCGGGGGACCGCTCCTACAATGAGCAGTTCTTC
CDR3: CASKPGDRSYNEQFF

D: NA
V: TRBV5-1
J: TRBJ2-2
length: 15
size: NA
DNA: TGCGCCAGCAGCTTACAGGGTTCGGACACCGGGGAGCTGTTTTTT
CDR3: CASSLQGSDTGELFF

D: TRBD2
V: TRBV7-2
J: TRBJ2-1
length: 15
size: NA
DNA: TGTGCCAGCAGCTTAGTTTCGGGGGGGCGCGATGAGCAGTTCTTC
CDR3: CASSLVSGGRDEQFF

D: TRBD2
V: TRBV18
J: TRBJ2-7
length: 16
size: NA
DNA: TGTGCCAGCCGTCCCGGCGGGACTAGCGACTCCTACGAGCAGTACTTC
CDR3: CASRPGGTSDSYEQYF

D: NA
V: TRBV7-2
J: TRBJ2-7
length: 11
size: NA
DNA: TGTGCCAGCAGCTCCTTCTACGAGCAGTACTTC
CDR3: CASSSFYEQYF

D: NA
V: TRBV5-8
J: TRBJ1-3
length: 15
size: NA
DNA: TGTGCCAGCAGCCCGATGGCCCTTAGCGGAAACACCATATATTTT
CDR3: CASSPMALSGNTIYF

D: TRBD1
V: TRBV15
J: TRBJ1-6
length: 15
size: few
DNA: TGTGCCACCAGCTGGAACAGGGGTGATAATTCACCCCTCCACTTT
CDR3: CATSWNRGDNSPLHF

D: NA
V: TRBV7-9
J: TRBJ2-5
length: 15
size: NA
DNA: TGTGCCAGCACCACACCATCAGGGGCTCAAGAGACCCAGTACTTC
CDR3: CASTTPSGAQETQYF

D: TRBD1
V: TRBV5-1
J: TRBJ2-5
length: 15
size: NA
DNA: TGCGCCAGCAGGAGGGACAGGGGGCGCGAGGAGACCCAGTACTTC
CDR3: CASRRDRGREETQYF

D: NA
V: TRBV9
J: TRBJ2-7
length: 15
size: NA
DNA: TGTGCCAGCAGCGTAGAAGGGGGAGCGGCCTACGAGCAGTACTTC
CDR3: CASSVEGGAAYEQYF